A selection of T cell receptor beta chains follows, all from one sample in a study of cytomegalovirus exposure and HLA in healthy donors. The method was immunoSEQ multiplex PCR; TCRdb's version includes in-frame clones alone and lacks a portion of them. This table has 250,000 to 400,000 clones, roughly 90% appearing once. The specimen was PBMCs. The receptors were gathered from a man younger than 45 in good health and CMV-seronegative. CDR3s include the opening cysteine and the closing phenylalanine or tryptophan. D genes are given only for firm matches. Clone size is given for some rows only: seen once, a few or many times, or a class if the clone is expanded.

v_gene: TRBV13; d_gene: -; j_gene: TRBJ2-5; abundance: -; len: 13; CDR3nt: TGTGCCAGCAGTCAAATTGGGGGGGAGACCCAGTACTTC; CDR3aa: CASSQIGGETQYF
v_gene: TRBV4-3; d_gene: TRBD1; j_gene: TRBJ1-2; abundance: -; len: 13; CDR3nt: TGCGCCAGCAGCCAAGGACAGGGCGGAGGCTACACCTTC; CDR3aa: CASSQGQGGGYTF
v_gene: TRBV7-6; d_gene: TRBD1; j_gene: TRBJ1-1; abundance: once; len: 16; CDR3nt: TGTGCCAGCAGCAGAAGGTTGACAGGGGAGGACACTGAAGCTTTCTTT; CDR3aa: CASSRRLTGEDTEAFF
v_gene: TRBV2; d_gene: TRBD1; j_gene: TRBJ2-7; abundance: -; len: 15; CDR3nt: TGTGCCAGCAGTGAAGGTCAGGGGGCTCTCTACGAGCAGTACTTC; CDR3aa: CASSEGQGALYEQYF
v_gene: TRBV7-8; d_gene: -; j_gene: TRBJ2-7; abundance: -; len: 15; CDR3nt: TGTGCCAGCAGCTTAGGGCAGGTACACTCCTACGAGCAGTACTTC; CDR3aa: CASSLGQVHSYEQYF
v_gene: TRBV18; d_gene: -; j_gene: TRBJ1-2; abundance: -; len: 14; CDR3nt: TGTGCCAGCTCACGCCAAGGGGGAACCTATGGCTACACCTTC; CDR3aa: CASSRQGGTYGYTF
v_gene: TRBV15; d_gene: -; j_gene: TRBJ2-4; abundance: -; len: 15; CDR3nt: TGTGCCACCAGCAGAGATGTAATCCAGAAAAACATTCAGTACTTC; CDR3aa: CATSRDVIQKNIQYF
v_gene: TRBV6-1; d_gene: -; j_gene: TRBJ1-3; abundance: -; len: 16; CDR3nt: TGTGCCAGCAGTGGGAAGGGGGTTCTCTCTGGAAACACCATATATTTT; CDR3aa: CASSGKGVLSGNTIYF
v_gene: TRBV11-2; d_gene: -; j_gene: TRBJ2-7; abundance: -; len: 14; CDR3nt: TGTGCCAGCAGTTTGGAGGCTCGGGGTGGCGAGCAGTACTTC; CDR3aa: CASSLEARGGEQYF
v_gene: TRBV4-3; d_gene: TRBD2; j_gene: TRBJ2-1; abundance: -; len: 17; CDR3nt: TGCGCCAGCAGCCAAGACGATCCGGGGGGGGGCGTTCATGAGCAGTTCTTC; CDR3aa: CASSQDDPGGGVHEQFF
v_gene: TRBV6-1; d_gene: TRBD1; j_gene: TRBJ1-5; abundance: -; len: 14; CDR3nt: TGTGCCAGCAACCCGGGACAGTATCCCAAGCCCCAGCATTTT; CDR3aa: CASNPGQYPKPQHF
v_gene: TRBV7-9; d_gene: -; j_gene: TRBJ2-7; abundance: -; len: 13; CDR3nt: TGTGCCAGCAGCTCGAATAACTTCTACGAGCAGTACTTC; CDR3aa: CASSSNNFYEQYF
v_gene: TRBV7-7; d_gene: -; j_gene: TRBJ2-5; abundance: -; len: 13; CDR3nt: TGTGCCAGCAGCTTTACAAATCAAGAGACCCAGTACTTC; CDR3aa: CASSFTNQETQYF
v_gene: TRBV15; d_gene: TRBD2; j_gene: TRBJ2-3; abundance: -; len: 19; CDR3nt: TGTGCCACCAGCACACCCCACCCTATAGCGGGGGGTAGCACAGATACGCAGTATTTT; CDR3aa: CATSTPHPIAGGSTDTQYF
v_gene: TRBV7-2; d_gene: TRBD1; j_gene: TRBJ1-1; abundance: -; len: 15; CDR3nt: TGTGCCAGCAGCCTTCGGACAGGGATTAACACTGAAGCTTTCTTT; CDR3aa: CASSLRTGINTEAFF
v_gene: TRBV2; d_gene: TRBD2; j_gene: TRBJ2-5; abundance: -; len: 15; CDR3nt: TGTGCCAGCAGTGATTTAGCGGGGAGACAAGAGACCCAGTACTTC; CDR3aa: CASSDLAGRQETQYF
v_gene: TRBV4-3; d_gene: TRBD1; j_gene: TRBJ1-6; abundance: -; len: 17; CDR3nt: TGCGCCAGCAGCCAAGGCGCGGACAGGGTACGGGGTTCACCCCTCCACTTT; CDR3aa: CASSQGADRVRGSPLHF
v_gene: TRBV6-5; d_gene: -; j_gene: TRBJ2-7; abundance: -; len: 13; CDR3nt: TGTGCCAGCACCCCCGGACAGTACTACGAGCAGTACTTC; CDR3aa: CASTPGQYYEQYF
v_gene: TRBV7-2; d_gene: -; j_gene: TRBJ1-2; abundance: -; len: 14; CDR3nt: TGTGCCAGCAGCTTAAATTTGAGGGAAAGTAGCTACACCTTC; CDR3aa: CASSLNLRESSYTF
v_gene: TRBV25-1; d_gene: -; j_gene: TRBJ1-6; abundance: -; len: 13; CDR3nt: TGTGCCAGCAGCCTAGGCGGAGGGCGAGCCCTCCACTTT; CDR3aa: CASSLGGGRALHF
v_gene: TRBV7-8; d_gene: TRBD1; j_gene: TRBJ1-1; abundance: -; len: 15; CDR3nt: TGTGCCAGCAGCGGGGACAGGGGTCAGAACACTGAAGCTTTCTTT; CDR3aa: CASSGDRGQNTEAFF
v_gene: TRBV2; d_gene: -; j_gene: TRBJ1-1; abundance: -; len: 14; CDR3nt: TGTGCCAGCACCTGGAGACGGCCTAACACTGAAGCTTTCTTT; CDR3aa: CASTWRRPNTEAFF
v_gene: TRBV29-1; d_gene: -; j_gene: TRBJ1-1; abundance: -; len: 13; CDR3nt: TGCAGCGTTGCCAACTCGGGAAGCACTGAAGCTTTCTTT; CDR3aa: CSVANSGSTEAFF